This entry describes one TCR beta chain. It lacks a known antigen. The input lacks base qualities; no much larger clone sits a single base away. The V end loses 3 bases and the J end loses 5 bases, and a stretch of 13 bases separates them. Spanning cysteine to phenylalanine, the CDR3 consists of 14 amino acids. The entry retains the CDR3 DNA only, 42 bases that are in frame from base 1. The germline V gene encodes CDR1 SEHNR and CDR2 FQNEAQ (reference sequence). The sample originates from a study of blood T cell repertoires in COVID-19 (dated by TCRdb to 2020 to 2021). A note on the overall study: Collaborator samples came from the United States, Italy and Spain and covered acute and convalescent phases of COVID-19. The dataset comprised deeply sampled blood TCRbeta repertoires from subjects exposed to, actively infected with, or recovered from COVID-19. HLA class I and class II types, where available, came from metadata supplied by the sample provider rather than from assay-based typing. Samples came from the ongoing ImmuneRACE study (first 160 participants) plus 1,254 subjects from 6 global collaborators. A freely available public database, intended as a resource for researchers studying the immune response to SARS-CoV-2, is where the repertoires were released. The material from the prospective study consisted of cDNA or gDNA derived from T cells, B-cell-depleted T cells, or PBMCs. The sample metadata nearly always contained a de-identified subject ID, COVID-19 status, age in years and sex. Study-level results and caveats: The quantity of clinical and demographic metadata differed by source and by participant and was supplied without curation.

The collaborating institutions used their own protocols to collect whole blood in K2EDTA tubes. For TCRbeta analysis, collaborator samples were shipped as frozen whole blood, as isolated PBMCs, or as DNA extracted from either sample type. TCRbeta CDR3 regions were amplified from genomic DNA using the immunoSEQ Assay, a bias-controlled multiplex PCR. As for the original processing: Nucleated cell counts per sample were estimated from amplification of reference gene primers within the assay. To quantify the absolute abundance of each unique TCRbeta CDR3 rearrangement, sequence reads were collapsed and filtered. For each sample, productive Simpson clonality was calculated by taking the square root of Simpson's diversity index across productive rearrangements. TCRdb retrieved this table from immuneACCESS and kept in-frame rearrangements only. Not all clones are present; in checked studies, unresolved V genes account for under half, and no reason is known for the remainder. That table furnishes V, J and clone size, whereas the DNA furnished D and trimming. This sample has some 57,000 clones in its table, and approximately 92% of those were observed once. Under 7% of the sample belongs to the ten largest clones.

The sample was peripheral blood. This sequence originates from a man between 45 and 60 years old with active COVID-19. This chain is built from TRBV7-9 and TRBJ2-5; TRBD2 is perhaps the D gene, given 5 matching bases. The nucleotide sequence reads TGTGCCAGCAGCTTGGGTCTAGCATATGAGACCCAGTACTTC. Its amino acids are CASSLGLAYETQYF.